This T cell receptor beta chain originates from a study of OX40 agonist ivuxolimab in advanced cancers. Method: immunoSEQ multiplex PCR; TCRdb's copy keeps in-frame clones and lacks some. Of 50,000 to 60,000 clones in the sample, over 65% were seen once. Blood sampling took place at baseline, cycle 4 day 1, and cycle 7 day 1. Germline V gene data show CDR1 as SEHNR and CDR2 as FQNEAQ (reference sequence). Trimming took 0 bases from V and 5 from J; bases not matched to a gene: 3. The CDR3 length is 16 residues. This TCR was sampled from an adult with an advanced solid tumor such as melanoma, head and neck, liver or kidney cancer. This chain connects TRBV7-9 to TRBJ1-4, with TRBD1 matching over 10 bases. The sample was CD4+ or CD8+ T cells sorted from blood, taken in a trial of the OX40 agonist ivuxolimab. CDR3 in amino acids: CASSLADRGLNEKLFF. CDR3 nucleotides: TGTGCCAGCAGCTTAGCAGACAGGGGGCTCAATGAAAAACTGTTTTTT.